The present entry profiles one T cell receptor (beta chain) with its context. Antigen: not known. This sample is part of a study of neoadjuvant anti-PD-1 for oral cavity cancer. Study in general: Around day 43, patients without progression received a fourth nivolumab dose before surgery. Broader study findings: Each response group had just a few patients in TCR analyses. Treg/Th17 ratio rose with pretreatment blood and fell with post-treatment tumor TCRbeta clonality.

The length of the CDR3 is 16 residues. V lost 5 bases to trimming and J lost 4 bases, with 21 bases between them. The germline CDR1 and CDR2 sequences are SGHVS and FQNEAQ. The data were produced by immunoSEQ multiplex PCR, yet TCRdb's version contains in-frame clones alone and is incomplete. The data contain about 68,000 clones, around 84% of them singletons. Documented time point: after neoadjuvant nivolumab, at surgical resection. Patients had newly diagnosed, untreated stage II-IVA oral cavity squamous cell carcinoma. Sequences were derived from PBMCs, sampled after nivolumab (anti-PD-1) treatment. The receptor was isolated from a person aged 35-79 years with oral cavity squamous cell carcinoma. The gene calls are TRBV7-8 and TRBJ2-7, with D possibly called TRBD1 or TRBD2 (7 bases each). The DNA of the CDR3 is TGTGCCAGCAGCCCAGGACAGGCCCCAGCGGGATACGAGCAGTACTTC. The encoded protein is CASSPGQAPAGYEQYF.